These 24 T cell receptor beta chains originate from one sample sequenced in a study of T cells after yellow fever vaccination. TCRdb re-called the 5' RACE reads with MiXCR, one entry per CDR3 protein. The table lists 500,000 to 650,000 distinct CDR3 sequences, 12% of them singletons. The sample was PBMCs, taken on the day of the yellow fever booster vaccination. Receptor source: a young man who received the YFV17D yellow fever vaccine.

The chain employs TRBV12-3 or TRBV12-4 and TRBJ2-2; D is perhaps TRBD2 (5 bases). V was clipped by 3 bases and J by 5 bases, with 16 bases between them. The CDR3 covers 16 residues. This chain's CDR3 is CASSFEKSPGTGELFF. In DNA form, the CDR3 reads TGTGCCAGCAGTTTCGAGAAGAGCCCGGGGACCGGGGAGCTGTTTTTT.

A few counts support this clonotype. The genes are TRBV6-5 and TRBJ1-5; no reliable D call. Trimming took 6 bases from V and 7 from J, leaving 10 bases between them. The CDR3 loop spans 12 amino acids. The germline V gene encodes CDR1 MNHEY and CDR2 SVGAGI. The CDR3 here is CASSVTGQPQHF. The CDR3 nucleotides are TGTGCCAGCAGCGTTACGGGGCAGCCCCAGCATTTT.

The J gene is TRBJ1-1, the V gene TRBV6-2 or TRBV6-3; D ambiguous. The V gene lost 0 bases and the J gene lost 8 bases, with 7 bases spanning the gap. CDR1 and CDR2 (germline): MNHEY, SVGEGT. This CDR3 is built from 12 residues. CDR3 in amino acids: CASSYSGAEAFF. DNA of the CDR3: TGTGCCAGCAGTTACTCTGGTGCCGAAGCTTTCTTT.

This chain links TRBV29-1 with TRBJ2-3; 7 nucleotides agree with TRBD2. Germline values: CDR1 SQVTM, CDR2 ANQGSEA. V dropped 7 bases and J dropped 6; count of bases not matched to a gene: 10. The CDR3 spans 13 residues. The CDR3 region is CSASAGVVDTQYF. As DNA, the CDR3 is TGCAGCGCTTCGGCGGGAGTCGTCGATACGCAGTATTTT.

The chain is built from TRBV4-3 and TRBJ2-1, with 7 bases matching TRBD2. Trimming cost V 1 base and J 0 bases; bases outside gene matches: 3. CDR1 and CDR2 from the germline V gene are LGHNA and YSLEER. The CDR3 runs 16 residues. The chain's CDR3 is CASSQGGLVSYNEQFF. CDR3 DNA: TGCGCCAGCAGCCAAGGTGGACTAGTCTCCTACAATGAGCAGTTCTTC.

V and J are TRBV3-1 and TRBJ2-2, with a tentative D call TRBD2 (5 bases). V lost 1 base to trimming and J lost 4 bases, with 7 bases between them. There are 14 residues in the CDR3. Germline loops: CDR1 LGHDT, CDR2 YNNKEL (reference sequence). CDR3: CASSQAEATGELFF. The CDR3 DNA follows: TGTGCCAGCAGCCAAGCGGAGGCCACCGGGGAGCTGTTTTTT.

This clonotype was found once. V usage is TRBV18 and J usage is TRBJ2-1, with D unclear. V was trimmed by 2 bases and J by 6 bases, leaving 8 bases between them. CDR3 length equals 13 residues. CDR1 is KGHSH, CDR2 LQKENI, per germline. Here the CDR3 DNA reads TGTGCCAGCTCACCATGGGCAGCCAATGAGCAGTTCTTC. Translated: CASSPWAANEQFF.

In its sample, this clonotype was seen a few times. This chain joins TRBV7-2 and TRBJ2-3, with D perhaps matching TRBD1 (6 bases). There are 18 residues in the CDR3. Deletions cut 0 bases from V and 0 bases from J, with 16 bases between. CDR1 is SGHTA and CDR2 is FQGNSA in the germline V gene. The CDR3 coding sequence is TGTGCCAGCAGCTTAGCGCAGGGGTTAGGACCTAGCACAGATACGCAGTATTTT. Its translation: CASSLAQGLGPSTDTQYF.

The chain is built from TRBV18 and TRBJ2-1; 8 bases align to TRBD1. The V gene end was trimmed by 3 bases and the J gene end by 12 bases; junction bases not matched to a gene: 13. Germline CDR1 reads KGHSH; CDR2 reads LQKENI. The CDR3 loop spans 15 amino acids. CDR3 in amino acids: CASSPWDRSTKAQFF. The CDR3 DNA reads as TGTGCCAGCTCACCTTGGGACAGGTCAACGAAGGCGCAGTTCTTC.

This clonotype was seen a few times. The chain combines TRBV9 with TRBJ2-7, with a possible D match to TRBD1 (6 bases). Looked up from germline, CDR1 is SGDLS and CDR2 is YYNGEE. Trimming cost V 2 bases and J 2 bases, with 14 bases left between them. The CDR3 length is 15 residues. The CDR3 DNA reads TGTGCCAGCAGCGTCGCCGGGACAAGAGCCTACGAGCAGTACTTC. Translating it yields CASSVAGTRAYEQYF.

This clonotype turned up a few times. The chain couples TRBV5-1 to TRBJ1-1; D may be TRBD1 (5 bases). CDR1 and CDR2 from the germline V gene are SGHRS and YFSETQ. CDR3 size: 14 residues. The ends were cut back, 2 bases at V and 1 base at J, with 9 bases in the middle. CDR3: CASSFDGQNTEAFF. The CDR3 region has the DNA TGCGCCAGCAGCTTTGACGGACAGAACACTGAAGCTTTCTTT.

V is TRBV6-5 and J is TRBJ2-2; TRBD2 aligns across 9 bases. The ends lost 3 bases at V and 7 bases at J; junction bases unmatched: 6. Per germline, CDR1 MNHEY and CDR2 SVGAGI. The CDR3 is 15 residues long. The CDR3 region has the DNA TGTGCCAGCAGTTATGGCGGGAGGGCCAACGGGGAGCTGTTTTTT. Protein: CASSYGGRANGELFF.

CDR3 bases: TGTGCCAGCAGCGCCGACCAATACGAGCAGTACTTC. It codes for CASSADQYEQYF. V gene TRBV7-8 combines with J gene TRBJ2-7; D not certain. The CDR3 runs 12 residues. Trimming took off 5 bases at V and 4 bases at J, with 9 bases between the two ends. Germline V lookup: CDR1 SGHVS, CDR2 FQNEAQ.

This clonotype was counted only a few times. CDR3 region: CASSLGAGTATGGYTF. The CDR3 DNA is TGTGCCAGCAGCTTAGGGGCCGGGACAGCAACTGGTGGCTACACCTTC. The chain employs TRBV7-9 and TRBJ1-2; 7 bases align to TRBD1. Per the germline V gene, CDR1 is SEHNR and CDR2 is FQNEAQ (reference sequence). This CDR3 has 16 residues. J lost 7 bases, V lost 1 base, and 12 bases had no gene match.

This clonotype was detected a few times. The chain is built from TRBV29-1 and TRBJ1-1; 7 nucleotides align to TRBD1. The V gene's germline CDR1 is SQVTM and CDR2 ANQGSEA. The CDR3 consists of 14 residues. The V segment lost 6 bases and the J segment 1 base; nucleotides outside the gene matches: 8. CDR3 nucleotides: TGCAGCGTGGGGGCCGGGACAGAGAACACTGAAGCTTTCTTT. Its translation is CSVGAGTENTEAFF.

This clonotype came up a few times. V is TRBV5-1 and J is TRBJ2-3; 8 positions match TRBD2. The V segment lost 4 bases and the J segment 4 bases; nucleotides outside the gene matches: 11. The germline V gene has CDR1 SGHRS and CDR2 YFSETQ. This CDR3 has 16 amino acids. DNA of the CDR3: TGCGCCAGCAGCCCGGCCGGGGGGGGAAACGCAGATACGCAGTATTTT. Translated, it gives CASSPAGGGNADTQYF.

This sequence joins TRBV7-2 and TRBJ2-2, with D tentatively TRBD2 (6 bases). Between the trimmed V and J ends, which lost 4 bases and 8 bases, there was a span of 17 bases. CDR3 length: 15 residues. The germline V gene has CDR1 SGHTA and CDR2 FQGNSA. The DNA for the CDR3 is TGTGCCAGCAGCTCTCCCCGGGGGACTTCGGGGGAGCTGTTTTTT. Residues: CASSSPRGTSGELFF.

This clonotype was observed a handful of times. The chain is built from TRBV5-1 and TRBJ2-1; 10 bases line up with TRBD2. Per the germline V gene, CDR1 is SGHRS and CDR2 is YFSETQ. The CDR3 length is 14 residues. The junction had 7 bases not matched to a gene; V was cut back by 0 bases and J by 13 bases. The CDR3 DNA sequence: TGCGCCAGCAGCTTGGTCCCAACTAGCGGGGAACAGTTCTTC. This translates into CASSLVPTSGEQFF.

This chain joins TRBV19 and TRBJ1-5; a possible D gene is TRBD1 (5 bases). The length of the CDR3 is 13 residues. The V gene's germline CDR1 is LNHDA and CDR2 SQIVND (reference sequence). Trimming took off 7 bases at V and 3 bases at J, with 10 bases between the two ends. CDR3 region: CASNRNPNQPQHF. The CDR3 coding sequence is TGTGCCAGTAACAGGAATCCCAATCAGCCCCAGCATTTT. Supplemented by reference TRBV19 and TRBJ1-5, the full variable domain reads DGGITQSPKYLFRKEGQNVTLSCEQNLNHDAMYWYRQDPGQGLRLIYYSQIVNDFQKGDIAEGYSVSREKKESFPLTVTSAQKNPTAFYLCASNRNPNQPQHFGDGTRLSIL.

This clonotype occurred a few times. The chain employs TRBV29-1 and TRBJ2-5; D assignment may be TRBD1 or TRBD2 (6 bases each). This CDR3 is 14 amino acids long. The V gene lost 5 bases and the J gene lost 2 bases, with 15 bases spanning the gap. The germline V gene encodes CDR1 SQVTM and CDR2 ANQGSEA. The CDR3 protein is CSVRMLGGQETQYF. CDR3 coding DNA: TGCAGCGTTCGGATGCTAGGGGGGCAAGAGACCCAGTACTTC.

V and J are TRBV20-1 and TRBJ2-7; 8 bases are a match to TRBD2. The CDR3 has 14 residues. The germline CDR1 and CDR2 sequences are DFQATT and SNEGSKA (reference sequence). The V gene end was trimmed by 5 bases and the J gene end by 1 base; junction bases not matched to a gene: 7. Here the CDR3 DNA reads TGCAGTGCTCAAAGGAGCGGGAGATCCTACGAGCAGTACTTC. Encoded protein: CSAQRSGRSYEQYF.

V and J are TRBV30 and TRBJ2-1; 9 bases line up with TRBD1. Germline values: CDR1 GTSNPN, CDR2 SVGIG (reference sequence). The CDR3 totals 15 residues. V gave up 1 base and J gave up 4 bases; unmatched junction bases: 5. CDR3 coding DNA: TGTGCCTGGAGTGGTGGGACAGGGAGATACAATGAGCAGTTCTTC. Translating gives CAWSGGTGRYNEQFF.

This clonotype turned up a few times. This chain joins TRBV27 and TRBJ2-3, with 11 positions matching TRBD1. The J segment lost 3 bases and the V segment lost 5 bases, leaving 10 bases of the junction unmatched. CDR3 length: 17 amino acids. Germline V CDR1 and CDR2: MNHEY, SMNVEV (reference sequence). CDR3 nucleotides: TGTGCCAGCAGTCTCCTCCGGGACAGGGGGTTTACAGATACGCAGTATTTT. This sequence encodes CASSLLRDRGFTDTQYF.

This clonotype was observed once. CDR3 loop: CASSFRVSRSGANVLTF. In DNA, the CDR3 is TGTGCCAGCAGCTTCCGGGTCAGTCGCTCTGGGGCCAACGTCCTGACTTTC. The chain employs TRBV5-5 and TRBJ2-6; D not certain. The V and J ends lost 2 bases and 0 bases respectively, with 12 bases between them. This CDR3 region has 17 residues. Per the germline V gene, CDR1 is SGHKS and CDR2 is YYEKEE (reference sequence). The entire variable domain, with the rest obtained from reference TRBV5-5 and TRBJ2-6, is as follows: DAGVTQSPTHLIKTRGQQVTLRCSPISGHKSVSWYQQVLGQGPQFIFQYYEKEERGRGNFPDRFSARQFPNYSSELNVNALLLGDSALYLCASSFRVSRSGANVLTFGAGSRLTVL.